This is a list of T cell receptor beta chains from one sample in a study of cytomegalovirus exposure and HLA in healthy donors. Clones were sequenced by immunoSEQ multiplex PCR, and TCRdb holds only the in-frame ones, with some missing. The data show under 65,000 clones, and the top ten clones hold roughly 7%. Sequenced material: PBMCs. The receptors were gathered from a woman aged 40 to 50 in good health and CMV-seronegative. CDR3s include the opening cysteine and the closing phenylalanine or tryptophan. The D gene is left open where the match is weak.

V gene	J gene	D gene	CDR3 DNA	CDR3 protein
TRBV6-6	TRBJ1-1	NA	TGTGCCAGCAGTAAAGGGGGTCGGATGAACACTGAAGCTTTCTTT	CASSKGGRMNTEAFF
TRBV18	TRBJ1-2	TRBD1	TGTGCCAGCTCACCGTTCACAGGGGAGGACTATGGCTACACCTTC	CASSPFTGEDYGYTF
TRBV5-1	TRBJ1-2	NA	TGCGCCAGCAGCTTGGCAGGGGCTGGGTATGGCTACACCTTC	CASSLAGAGYGYTF
TRBV21-1	TRBJ2-5	NA	TGTGCCAGCAGCAAAGGCGCGCCCCGAGGGACCCAGTACTTC	CASSKGAPRGTQYF
TRBV6-5	TRBJ1-2	NA	TGTGCCAGCAGTTTTGGGACAACTACTAACTATGGCTACACCTTC	CASSFGTTTNYGYTF
TRBV5-1	TRBJ2-7	TRBD1	TGCGCCAGCAGCTTGCAGGGGGCGGATTACGAGCAGTACTTC	CASSLQGADYEQYF
TRBV9	TRBJ2-1	TRBD2	TGTGCCAGCAGCCCCCGGACTAGCGGTCCCTACAATGAGCAGTTCTTC	CASSPRTSGPYNEQFF
TRBV29-1	TRBJ2-3	NA	TGCAGCGTAGCACCCCTGGACACAACCACAGATACGCAGTATTTT	CSVAPLDTTTDTQYF
TRBV7-2	TRBJ2-5	TRBD1	TGTGCCAGCAGCAATGGCGGGACAGGGGGAGAGACCCAGTACTTC	CASSNGGTGGETQYF
TRBV28	TRBJ2-1	NA	TGTGCCAGCAGTTCCCCCACAGGGATTGCCGACAATGAGCAGTTCTTC	CASSSPTGIADNEQFF
TRBV4-3	TRBJ2-7	TRBD2	TGCGCCAGCAGCCAAGAACCGGTATCTGGACTAGCGAACTCCTACGAGCAGTACTTC	CASSQEPVSGLANSYEQYF
TRBV6-5	TRBJ2-7	TRBD1	TGTGCCAGCAGCTTTGGACAGGGGAGGGAGCAGTACTTC	CASSFGQGREQYF
TRBV6-1	TRBJ2-7	TRBD1	TGTGCCAGCAGTGAAGGACAGGGGATCTCCTACGAGCAGTACTTC	CASSEGQGISYEQYF
TRBV6-5	TRBJ2-3	TRBD1	TGTGCCAGCAGTAGACAGGGTCTGAACACAGATACGCAGTATTTT	CASSRQGLNTDTQYF
TRBV30	TRBJ1-2	NA	TGTGCCTGGGTGGGGCAGGGAAGTGGGTATGGCTACACCTTC	CAWVGQGSGYGYTF
TRBV11-2	TRBJ2-7	TRBD1	TGTGCCAGCAGCTTAGATGCCCCGACAGGGGGCGCCTACGAGCAGTACTTC	CASSLDAPTGGAYEQYF
TRBV6-5	TRBJ1-3	NA	TGTGCCAGCAGTTCCCTCGGAGGGCCTGGAAACACCATATATTTT	CASSSLGGPGNTIYF
TRBV18	TRBJ2-5	NA	TGTGCCAGCTCACCCTACGGACAGCTCCAAGAGACCCAGTACTTC	CASSPYGQLQETQYF
TRBV7-9	TRBJ1-2	TRBD1	TGTGCCAGCAGCTTACTAACAGGGGGAGAAGGTGGCTACACCTTC	CASSLLTGGEGGYTF
TRBV7-9	TRBJ1-2	NA	TGTGCCAGCAGCCGGGAGTCTAACTATGGCTACACCTTC	CASSRESNYGYTF
TRBV2	TRBJ1-6	NA	TGTGCCAGCAACAGGGTTGATTCACCCCTCCACTTT	CASNRVDSPLHF
TRBV30	TRBJ1-6	NA	TGTGCCTGGAGTGTATCGATCCTCGTCGCGGCCCTCCACTTT	CAWSVSILVAALHF
TRBV27	TRBJ2-1	NA	TGTGCCTCAAGGGGGGGTCTGAATGAGCAGTTCTTC	CASRGGLNEQFF
TRBV4-2	TRBJ1-5	TRBD1	TGTGCCAGCAGCCAAGATGGACAGGACAATCAGCCCCAGCATTTT	CASSQDGQDNQPQHF
TRBV5-5	TRBJ2-1	TRBD2	TGTGCCAGCAGCCCTAGAGGCGGGGGCTCCTACAATGAGCAGTTCTTC	CASSPRGGGSYNEQFF